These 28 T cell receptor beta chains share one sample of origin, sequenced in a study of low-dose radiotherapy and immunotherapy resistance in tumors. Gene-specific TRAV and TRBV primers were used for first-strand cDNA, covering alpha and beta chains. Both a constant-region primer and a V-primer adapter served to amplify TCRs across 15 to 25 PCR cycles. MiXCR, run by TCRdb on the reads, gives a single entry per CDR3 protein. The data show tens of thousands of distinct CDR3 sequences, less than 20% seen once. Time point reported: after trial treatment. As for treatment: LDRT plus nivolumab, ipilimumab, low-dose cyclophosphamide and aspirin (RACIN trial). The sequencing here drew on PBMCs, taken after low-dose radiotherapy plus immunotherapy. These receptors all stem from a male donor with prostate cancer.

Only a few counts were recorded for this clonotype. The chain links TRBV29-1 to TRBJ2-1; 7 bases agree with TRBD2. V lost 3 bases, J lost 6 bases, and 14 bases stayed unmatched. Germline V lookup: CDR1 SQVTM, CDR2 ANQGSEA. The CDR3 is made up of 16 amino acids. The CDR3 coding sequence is TGCAGCGTTGAGGGGAGGGCGGGAGAGCGCGGCAATGAGCAGTTCTTC. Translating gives CSVEGRAGERGNEQFF.

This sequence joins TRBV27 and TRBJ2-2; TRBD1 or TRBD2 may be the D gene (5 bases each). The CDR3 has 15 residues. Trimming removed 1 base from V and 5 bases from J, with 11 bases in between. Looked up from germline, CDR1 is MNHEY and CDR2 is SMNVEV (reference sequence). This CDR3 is CASSLFSGGTGELFF. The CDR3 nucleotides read TGTGCCAGCAGTTTATTTAGTGGGGGAACCGGGGAGCTGTTTTTT.

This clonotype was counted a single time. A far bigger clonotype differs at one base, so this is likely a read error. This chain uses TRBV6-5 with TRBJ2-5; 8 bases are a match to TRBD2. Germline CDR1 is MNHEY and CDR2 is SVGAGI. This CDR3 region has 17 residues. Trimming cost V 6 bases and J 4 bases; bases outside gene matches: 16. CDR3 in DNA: TGTGCCAGCAGCCCGACTGACGGGAGGGCTCTGAGAGAGACCCAGTACTTC. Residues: CASSPTDGRALRETQYF.

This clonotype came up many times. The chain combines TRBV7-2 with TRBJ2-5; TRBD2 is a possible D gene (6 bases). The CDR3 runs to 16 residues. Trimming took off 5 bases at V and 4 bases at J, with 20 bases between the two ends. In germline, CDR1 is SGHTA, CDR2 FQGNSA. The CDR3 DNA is TGTGCCAGCAGCCCTCAGGCCGGGGGAAGGGCAGAGACCCAGTACTTC. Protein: CASSPQAGGRAETQYF.

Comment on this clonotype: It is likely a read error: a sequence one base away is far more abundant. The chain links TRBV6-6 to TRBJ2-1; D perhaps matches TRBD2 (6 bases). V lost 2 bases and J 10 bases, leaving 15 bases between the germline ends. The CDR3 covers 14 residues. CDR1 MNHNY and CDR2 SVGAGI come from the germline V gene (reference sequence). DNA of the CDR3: TGTGCCAGCAGTTACGTCGGGAGAGGGTACGAGCAGTTCTTC. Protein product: CASSYVGRGYEQFF.

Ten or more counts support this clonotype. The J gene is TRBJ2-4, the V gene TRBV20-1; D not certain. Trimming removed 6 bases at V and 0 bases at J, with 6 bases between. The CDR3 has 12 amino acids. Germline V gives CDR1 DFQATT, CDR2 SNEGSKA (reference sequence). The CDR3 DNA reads TGCAGTGCGGAATTAGCCAAAAACATTCAGTACTTC. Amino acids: CSAELAKNIQYF.

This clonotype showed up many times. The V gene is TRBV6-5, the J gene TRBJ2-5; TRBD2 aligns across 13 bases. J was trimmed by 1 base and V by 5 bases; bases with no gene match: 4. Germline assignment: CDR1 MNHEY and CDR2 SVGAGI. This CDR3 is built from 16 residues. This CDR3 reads CASSRGLAGFQETQYF. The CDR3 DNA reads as TGTGCCAGCAGTCGGGGACTAGCGGGATTCCAAGAGACCCAGTACTTC.

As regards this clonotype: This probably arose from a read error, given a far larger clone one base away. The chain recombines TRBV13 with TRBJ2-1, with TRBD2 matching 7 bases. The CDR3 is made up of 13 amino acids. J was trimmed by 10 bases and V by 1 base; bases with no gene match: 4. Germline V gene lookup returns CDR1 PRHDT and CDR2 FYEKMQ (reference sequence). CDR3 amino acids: CASSLAGGREQFF. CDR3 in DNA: TGTGCCAGCAGCTTAGCGGGAGGTAGAGAGCAGTTCTTC.

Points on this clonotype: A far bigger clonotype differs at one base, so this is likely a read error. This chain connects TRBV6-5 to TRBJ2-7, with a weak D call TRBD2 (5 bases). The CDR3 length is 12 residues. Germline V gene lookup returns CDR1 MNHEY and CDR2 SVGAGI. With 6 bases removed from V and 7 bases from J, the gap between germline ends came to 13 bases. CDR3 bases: TGTGCCAGCAGCACACTAGTGGGGGAGCAGTACTTC. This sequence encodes CASSTLVGEQYF.

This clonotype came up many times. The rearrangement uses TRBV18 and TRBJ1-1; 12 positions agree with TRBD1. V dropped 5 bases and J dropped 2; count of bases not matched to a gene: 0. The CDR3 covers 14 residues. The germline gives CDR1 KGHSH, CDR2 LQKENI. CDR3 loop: CASSGTGGNTEAFF. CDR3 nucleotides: TGTGCCAGCTCAGGGACAGGGGGCAACACTGAAGCTTTCTTT. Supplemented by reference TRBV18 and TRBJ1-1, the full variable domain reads NAGVMQNPRHLVRRRGQEARLRCSPMKGHSHVYWYRQLPEEGLKFMVYLQKENIIDESGMPKERFSAEFPKEGPSILRIQQVVRGDSAAYFCASSGTGGNTEAFFGQGTRLTVV.

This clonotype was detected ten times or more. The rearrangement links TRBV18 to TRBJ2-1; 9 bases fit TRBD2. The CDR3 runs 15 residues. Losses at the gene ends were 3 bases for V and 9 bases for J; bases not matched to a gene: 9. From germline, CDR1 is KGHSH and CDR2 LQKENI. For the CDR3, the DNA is TGTGCCAGCTCACCCGCGGGACTAGCAGTTCGTGAGCAGTTCTTC. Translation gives CASSPAGLAVREQFF.

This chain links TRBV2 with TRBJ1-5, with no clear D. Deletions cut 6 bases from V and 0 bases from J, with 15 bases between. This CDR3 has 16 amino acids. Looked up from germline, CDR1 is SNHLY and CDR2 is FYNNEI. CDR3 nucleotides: TGTGCCAGCAGGCGCGACGGAAGCAATAGCAATCAGCCCCAGCATTTT. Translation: CASRRDGSNSNQPQHF.

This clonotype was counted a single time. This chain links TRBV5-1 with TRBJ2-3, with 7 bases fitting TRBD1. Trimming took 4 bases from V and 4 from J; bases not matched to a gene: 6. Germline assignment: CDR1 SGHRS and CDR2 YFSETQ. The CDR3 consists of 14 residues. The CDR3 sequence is CASSPGTASDTQYF. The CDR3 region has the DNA TGCGCCAGCAGCCCCGGGACAGCCTCAGATACGCAGTATTTT. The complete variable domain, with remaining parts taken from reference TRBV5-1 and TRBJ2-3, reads KAGVTQTPRYLIKTRGQQVTLSCSPISGHRSVSWYQQTPGQGLQFLFEYFSETQRNKGNFPGRFSGRQFSNSRSEMNVSTLELGDSALYLCASSPGTASDTQYFGPGTRLTVL.

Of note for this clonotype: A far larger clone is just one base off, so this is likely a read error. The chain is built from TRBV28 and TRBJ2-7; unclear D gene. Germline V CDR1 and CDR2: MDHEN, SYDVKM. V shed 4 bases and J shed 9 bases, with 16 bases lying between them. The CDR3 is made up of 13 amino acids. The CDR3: CASSSTTASGQYF. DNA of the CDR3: TGTGCCAGCAGTTCCACAACGGCTTCCGGGCAGTACTTC.

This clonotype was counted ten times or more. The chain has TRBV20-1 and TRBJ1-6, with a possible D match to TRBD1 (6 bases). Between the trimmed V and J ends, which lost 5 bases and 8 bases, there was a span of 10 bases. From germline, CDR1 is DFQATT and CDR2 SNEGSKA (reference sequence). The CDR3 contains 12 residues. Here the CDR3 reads CSAGRGDSPLHF. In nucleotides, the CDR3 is TGCAGTGCTGGCAGGGGAGATTCACCCCTCCACTTT.

The CDR3 here is CASSVTGFPPSGANVLTF. CDR3 in DNA: TGTGCCAGTAGCGTTACCGGGTTCCCACCATCTGGGGCCAACGTCCTGACTTTC. This chain connects TRBV19 to TRBJ2-6; the D is unclear. The CDR3 sequence is 18 residues long. Trimming pared 6 bases from V and 1 base from J, leaving 19 bases between. CDR1 is LNHDA and CDR2 is SQIVND in the germline V gene (reference sequence).

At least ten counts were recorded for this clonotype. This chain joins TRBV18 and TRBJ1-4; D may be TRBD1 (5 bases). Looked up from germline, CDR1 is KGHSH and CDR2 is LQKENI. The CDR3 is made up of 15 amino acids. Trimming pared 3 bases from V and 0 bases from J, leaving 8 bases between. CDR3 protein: CASSPGGSTNEKLFF. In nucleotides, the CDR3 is TGTGCCAGCTCACCCGGGGGGTCAACTAATGAAAAACTGTTTTTT. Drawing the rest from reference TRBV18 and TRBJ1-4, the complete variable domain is NAGVMQNPRHLVRRRGQEARLRCSPMKGHSHVYWYRQLPEEGLKFMVYLQKENIIDESGMPKERFSAEFPKEGPSILRIQQVVRGDSAAYFCASSPGGSTNEKLFFGSGTQLSVL.

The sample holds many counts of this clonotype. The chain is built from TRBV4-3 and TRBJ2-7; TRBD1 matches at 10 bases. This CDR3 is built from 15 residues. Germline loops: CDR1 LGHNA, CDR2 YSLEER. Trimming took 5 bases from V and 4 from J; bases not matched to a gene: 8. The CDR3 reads CASSYSGTGEYEQYF. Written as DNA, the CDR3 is TGCGCCAGCAGCTATTCCGGGACAGGGGAGTACGAGCAGTACTTC.

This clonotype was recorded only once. In DNA, the CDR3 is TGTGCCATCAGCGATTTAGCGGGAGGGCCTTCCGTTGAGCAGTTCTTC. Its protein is CAISDLAGGPSVEQFF. V is TRBV10-3 and J is TRBJ2-1; 11 nucleotides agree with TRBD2. The CDR3 spans 16 residues. The germline CDR1 and CDR2 sequences are ENHRY and SYGVKD. V lost 6 bases to trimming and J lost 9 bases; unmatched junction nucleotides: 13.

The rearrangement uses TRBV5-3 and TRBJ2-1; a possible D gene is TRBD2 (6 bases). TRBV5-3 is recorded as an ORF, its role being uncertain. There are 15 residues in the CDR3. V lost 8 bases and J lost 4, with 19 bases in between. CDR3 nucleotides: TGTGCCAGCAGCACCACCGGGGGAGCATACAATGAGCAGTTCTTC. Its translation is CASSTTGGAYNEQFF.

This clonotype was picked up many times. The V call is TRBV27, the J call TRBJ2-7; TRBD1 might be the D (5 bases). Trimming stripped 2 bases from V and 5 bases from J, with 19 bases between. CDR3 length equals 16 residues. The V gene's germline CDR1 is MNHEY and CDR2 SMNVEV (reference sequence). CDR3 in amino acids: CASSLGADRRVHEQYF. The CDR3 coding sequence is TGTGCCAGCAGTTTAGGGGCGGACCGACGAGTGCACGAGCAGTACTTC.

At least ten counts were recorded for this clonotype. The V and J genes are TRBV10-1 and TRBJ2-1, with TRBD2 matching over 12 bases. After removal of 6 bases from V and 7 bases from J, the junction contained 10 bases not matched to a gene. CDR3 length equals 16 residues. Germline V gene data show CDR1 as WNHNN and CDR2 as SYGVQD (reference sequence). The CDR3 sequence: CASRDLTSGRNNEQFF. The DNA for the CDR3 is TGCGCCAGCAGAGACCTGACTAGCGGGAGAAATAATGAGCAGTTCTTC.

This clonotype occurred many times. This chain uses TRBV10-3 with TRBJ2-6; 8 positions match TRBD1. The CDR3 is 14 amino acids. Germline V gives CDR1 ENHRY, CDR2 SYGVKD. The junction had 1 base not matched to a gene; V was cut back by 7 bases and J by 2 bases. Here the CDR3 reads CAITGGAGANVLTF. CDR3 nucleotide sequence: TGTGCCATCACAGGGGGCGCTGGGGCCAACGTCCTGACTTTC.

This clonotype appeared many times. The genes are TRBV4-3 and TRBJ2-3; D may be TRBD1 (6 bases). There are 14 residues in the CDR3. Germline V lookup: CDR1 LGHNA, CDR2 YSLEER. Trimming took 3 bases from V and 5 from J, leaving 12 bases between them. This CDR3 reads CASSQSQGLDTQYF. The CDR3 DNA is TGCGCCAGCAGCCAGTCTCAGGGGTTAGATACGCAGTATTTT.

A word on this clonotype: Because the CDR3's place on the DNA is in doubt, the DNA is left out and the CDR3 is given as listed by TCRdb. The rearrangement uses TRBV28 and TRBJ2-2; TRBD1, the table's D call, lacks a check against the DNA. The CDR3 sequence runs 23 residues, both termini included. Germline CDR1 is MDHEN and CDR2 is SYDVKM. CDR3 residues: CASKRNGGLHEQYFGPGTGELFF.

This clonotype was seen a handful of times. CDR3 in amino acids: CASSYTWGNQPQHF. For the CDR3, the DNA is TGTGCCAGCAGTTATACATGGGGCAATCAGCCCCAGCATTTT. The chain has TRBV6-2 or TRBV6-3 and TRBJ1-5; no clear D gene. The CDR3 extends over 14 amino acids. Germline CDR1 and CDR2: MNHEY and SVGEGT. Trimming pared 3 bases from V and 2 bases from J, leaving 8 bases between.

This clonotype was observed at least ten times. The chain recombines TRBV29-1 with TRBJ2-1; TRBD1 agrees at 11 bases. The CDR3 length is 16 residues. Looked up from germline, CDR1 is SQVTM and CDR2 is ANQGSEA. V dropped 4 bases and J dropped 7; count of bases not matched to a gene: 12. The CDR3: CSVGTPRTGGINEQFF. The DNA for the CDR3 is TGCAGCGTTGGTACCCCTCGGACAGGGGGCATAAATGAGCAGTTCTTC.

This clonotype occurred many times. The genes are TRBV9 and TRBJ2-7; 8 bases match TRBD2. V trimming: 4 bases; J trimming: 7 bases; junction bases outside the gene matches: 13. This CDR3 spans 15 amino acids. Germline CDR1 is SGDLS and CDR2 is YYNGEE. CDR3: CASSLGGDIGREQYF. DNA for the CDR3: TGTGCCAGCAGCCTCGGGGGGGACATTGGAAGAGAGCAGTACTTC.